What follows are 3 T cell receptor beta chains derived from one specimen sequenced in a study of OX40 agonist ivuxolimab in advanced cancers. Libraries were made using the immunoSEQ multiplex PCR assay. TCRdb's version of the immuneACCESS table is confined to in-frame rearrangements and falls short of the full clone set. An unresolved V gene accounts for under half of the shortfall where checked; the remainder is of unknown origin. This sample lists 90,000 to 120,000 clones; 80% to 95% were detected once. In total, the top ten clones hold roughly 1.2% of the sample. This material consisted of CD4+ or CD8+ T cells sorted from blood, taken in a trial of the OX40 agonist ivuxolimab. These receptors came from an adult with an advanced solid tumor such as melanoma, head and neck, liver or kidney cancer.

J is TRBJ1-4 and V is TRBV6-5; 7 positions match TRBD1. With 4 bases clipped from V and 7 bases from J, the junction kept 6 bases outside the gene matches. The CDR3 is 14 amino acids. Germline CDR1 reads MNHEY; CDR2 reads SVGAGI. CDR3 sequence reads: CASSSGTVGEKLFF. CDR3 nucleotides: TGTGCCAGCAGTTCCGGGACAGTCGGTGAAAAACTGTTTTTT.

J is TRBJ2-2 and V is TRBV11-3; D unresolved. The CDR3 covers 16 residues. V lost 4 bases to trimming and J lost 0 bases, with 12 bases between them. Looked up from germline, CDR1 is SGHNT and CDR2 is YENEEA. In DNA, the CDR3 is TGTGCCAGCAGCTCCCGTTGGCGGCCGAACACCGGGGAGCTGTTTTTT. Translation gives CASSSRWRPNTGELFF.

The V and J genes are TRBV6-5 and TRBJ2-7, with D possibly matching TRBD1 (5 bases). The V end was cut by 6 bases, the J end by 3 bases, with 18 bases between. CDR1 and CDR2 from the germline V gene are MNHEY and SVGAGI. This CDR3 is 15 amino acids long. The CDR3 DNA reads TGTGCCAGCAGAACTCCTGGACAACGAATCTACGAGCAGTACTTC. Translated, it gives CASRTPGQRIYEQYF.